These 17 T cell receptor beta chains came from one sample sequenced in a study of cytomegalovirus exposure and HLA in healthy donors. The PCR ran on 60 Vbeta and 13 Jbeta primers. Clones were read by immunoSEQ multiplex PCR, and TCRdb kept only the in-frame ones, dropping some. Its table lists about 160,000 clones. The sample comprised PBMCs. These receptors were taken from a woman in her sixties in good health and CMV-seronegative.

The V and J genes are TRBV15 and TRBJ2-7, with 7 bases identical to TRBD1. The germline V gene encodes CDR1 LNHNV and CDR2 YYDKDF (reference sequence). The V segment lost 4 bases and the J segment 4 bases; nucleotides outside the gene matches: 4. CDR3 length equals 13 residues. The CDR3 reads CATSTQDRYEQYF. The CDR3 nucleotides read TGTGCCACCAGCACACAGGACAGGTACGAGCAGTACTTC. Complete variable domain (other parts from reference TRBV15 and TRBJ2-7): DAMVIQNPRYQVTQFGKPVTLSCSQTLNHNVMYWYQQKSSQAPKLLFHYYDKDFNNEADTPDNFQSRRPNTSFCFLDIRSPGLGDTAMYLCATSTQDRYEQYFGPGTRLTVT.

This chain uses TRBV4-1 with TRBJ1-1; D might be TRBD1 (6 bases). The germline CDR1 and CDR2 sequences are MGHRA and YSYEKL. V was clipped by 4 bases and J by 4 bases, with 13 bases between them. The CDR3 contains 14 residues. The chain's CDR3 is CASSLQGSGTEAFF. The CDR3 coding sequence is TGCGCCAGCAGCCTCCAGGGGTCGGGCACTGAAGCTTTCTTT.

J is TRBJ2-1 and V is TRBV4-1; D gene uncertain. The CDR3 loop spans 13 amino acids. CDR1 and CDR2 (germline): MGHRA, YSYEKL. Trimming left V 0 bases short and J 8 bases short, with 8 bases between. Written as DNA, the CDR3 is TGCGCCAGCAGCCAAGATCAGATCGATGAGCAGTTCTTC. It codes for CASSQDQIDEQFF.

This rearrangement joins TRBV7-8 to TRBJ2-6, with D tentatively TRBD2 (6 bases). Trimming removed 6 bases at V and 0 bases at J, with 18 bases between. This CDR3 comprises 18 residues. Germline V gene data show CDR1 as SGHVS and CDR2 as FQNEAQ. The DNA for the CDR3 is TGTGCCAGCAGACTAACCCGCGGGAAGACCTCTGGGGCCAACGTCCTGACTTTC. Its translation: CASRLTRGKTSGANVLTF.

This sequence joins TRBV7-9 and TRBJ1-2; D is undetermined. CDR1 and CDR2 (germline): SEHNR, FQNEAQ (reference sequence). V lost 3 bases, J lost 4 bases, and 3 bases lay in between. The length of the CDR3 is 11 residues. CDR3 amino acids: CASSFSYGYTF. Here the CDR3 DNA reads TGTGCCAGCAGCTTCTCCTATGGCTACACCTTC.

The chain joins TRBV5-1 to TRBJ1-1; D unresolved. Germline V lookup: CDR1 SGHRS, CDR2 YFSETQ. V lost 8 bases, J lost 9 bases, and 14 bases lay in between. The CDR3 runs to 11 residues. The DNA for the CDR3 is TGCGCCAGTCGGAGCGGAATAAAAGCTTTCTTT. The encoded protein is CASRSGIKAFF.

In DNA, the CDR3 is TGTGCCAGCAGTAAATCCGAGGGTTATGAGCAGTTCTTC. It yields the protein CASSKSEGYEQFF. J is TRBJ2-1 and V is TRBV9; possibly TRBD2 for D (5 bases). The CDR3 contains 13 residues. With 5 bases removed from V and 8 bases from J, the gap between germline ends came to 14 bases. Looked up from germline, CDR1 is SGDLS and CDR2 is YYNGEE.

This chain links TRBV7-3 with TRBJ2-3; no firm D call. The CDR3 sequence is 14 residues long. The V end lost 2 bases, the J end lost 2 bases, and 8 bases lay between the germline ends. In germline, CDR1 is SGHTA, CDR2 FQGTGA. CDR3 in amino acids: CASSLAAHTDTQYF. The DNA of the CDR3 is TGTGCCAGCAGCTTAGCGGCCCACACAGATACGCAGTATTTT. Combining the CDR3 with reference TRBV7-3 and TRBJ2-3 gives the whole variable domain GAGVSQTPSNKVTEKGKYVELRCDPISGHTALYWYRQSLGQGPEFLIYFQGTGAADDSGLPNDRFFAVRPEGSVSTLKIQRTERGDSAVYLCASSLAAHTDTQYFGPGTRLTVL.

V usage is TRBV6-6 and J usage is TRBJ2-1, with D perhaps TRBD2 (5 bases). Germline V gene sequence: CDR1 MNHNY, CDR2 SVGAGI (reference sequence). Trimming cost V 6 bases and J 2 bases, with 14 bases left between them. CDR3 length equals 15 residues. The CDR3 region is CASSLGGPAYNEQFF. The CDR3 nucleotides are TGTGCCAGCAGCCTCGGAGGCCCTGCCTACAATGAGCAGTTCTTC.

The chain couples TRBV10-1 to TRBJ2-1, with 7 bases fitting TRBD2. Germline loops: CDR1 WNHNN, CDR2 SYGVQD (reference sequence). Trimming removed 5 bases from V and 0 bases from J; junction bases left unmatched: 4. The CDR3 totals 15 residues. This CDR3 is CASSLAGSSYNEQFF. The CDR3, as DNA: TGCGCCAGCAGTTTAGCGGGTAGCTCCTACAATGAGCAGTTCTTC.

The rearrangement joins TRBV6-5 to TRBJ1-4, with TRBD1 identical over 7 bases. This CDR3 has 15 amino acids. V lost 6 bases to trimming and J lost 7 bases; unmatched junction nucleotides: 11. Germline assignment: CDR1 MNHEY and CDR2 SVGAGI. CDR3 nucleotide sequence: TGTGCCAGCAGGGACTATTACAGGGGAACTGAAAAACTGTTTTTT. Protein product: CASRDYYRGTEKLFF.

The chain joins TRBV15 to TRBJ2-3; D remains unclear. CDR1 LNHNV and CDR2 YYDKDF come from the germline V gene (reference sequence). The CDR3 is 14 amino acids. Trimming removed 1 base at V and 0 bases at J, with 5 bases between. CDR3 sequence (DNA): TGTGCCACCAGCAGAGGAGTAAGCACAGATACGCAGTATTTT. Translation: CATSRGVSTDTQYF.

The chain is built from TRBV20-1 and TRBJ1-5; D not certain. There are 10 residues in the CDR3. V lost 6 bases, J lost 9 bases, and 9 bases lay in between. Germline CDR1 is DFQATT and CDR2 is SNEGSKA (reference sequence). CDR3 sequence (DNA): TGCAGTGCCGGTGCTACGCCCCAGCATTTT. Its protein is CSAGATPQHF.

This sequence joins TRBV6-4 and TRBJ2-1, with D maybe TRBD2 (6 bases). The CDR3 contains 15 residues. The V and J ends lost 3 bases and 4 bases respectively, with 13 bases between them. Germline V CDR1 and CDR2: MRHNA, SNTAGT. The DNA for the CDR3 is TGTGCCAGCAGTGAAAGGGGAGGTATTTACAATGAGCAGTTCTTC. Translating it yields CASSERGGIYNEQFF.

The chain recombines TRBV11-3 with TRBJ2-5; 8 nucleotides align to TRBD2. The CDR3 sequence is 15 residues long. Trimming removed 5 bases from V and 1 base from J; junction bases left unmatched: 6. Per germline, CDR1 SGHNT and CDR2 YENEEA. The CDR3 is CASSQPAGGQETQYF. CDR3 nucleotides: TGTGCCAGCAGCCAACCTGCGGGGGGCCAAGAGACCCAGTACTTC.

The rearrangement uses TRBV2 and TRBJ1-1; D unclear. This CDR3 has 14 amino acids. The germline CDR1 and CDR2 sequences are SNHLY and FYNNEI. DNA for the CDR3: TGTCTTTCCGTTGTGGGCAGACTGAACACTGAAGCTTTCTTT. It codes for CLSVVGRLNTEAFF.

As for this clone: Other DNA sequences from this sample encode an identical CDR3 as well. V and J are TRBV7-9 and TRBJ1-1; TRBD1 matches at 8 bases. The CDR3 runs to 15 residues. CDR1 is SEHNR, CDR2 FQNEAQ, per germline (reference sequence). V shed 4 bases, J shed 0 bases, and the junction held 4 bases outside the gene matches. Written as DNA, the CDR3 is TGTGCCAGCAGCTCCAGACAGGGGATGAACACTGAAGCTTTCTTT. Protein product: CASSSRQGMNTEAFF.